Listed below are T cell receptor beta chains from one sample, sequenced in a study of cytomegalovirus exposure and HLA in healthy donors. The protocol was immunoSEQ multiplex PCR, while the TCRdb copy is restricted to in-frame clones and leaves out a portion. The sample consists of about 70,000 clones, just over 85% of them appearing once. The sample comprised PBMCs. The receptor source for this set is a young woman in good health and CMV-seronegative. Each CDR3 is given with its conserved first and last residue. A D gene is named only where the DNA matches it firmly. Size values are once, few and many counts, or a class for expanded clones, and some rows have none.

clone size: once; V gene: TRBV6-6; J gene: TRBJ2-3; D gene: TRBD1; CDR3 protein: CASTLRTGGAPDTQYF; CDR3 DNA: TGTGCCAGCACCCTTAGGACAGGGGGGGCCCCAGATACGCAGTATTTT
clone size: -; V gene: TRBV5-1; J gene: TRBJ2-7; D gene: TRBD2; CDR3 protein: CASRNLAGAGEQYF; CDR3 DNA: TGCGCCAGCAGGAACCTAGCGGGAGCTGGCGAGCAGTACTTC
clone size: -; V gene: TRBV7-6; J gene: TRBJ2-2; D gene: TRBD1; CDR3 protein: CASSATGELGELFF; CDR3 DNA: TGTGCCAGCAGCGCGACAGGGGAGCTCGGGGAGCTGTTTTTT
clone size: -; V gene: TRBV6-6; J gene: TRBJ1-1; D gene: -; CDR3 protein: CAAGRSEAFF; CDR3 DNA: TGTGCCGCGGGGAGGAGTGAAGCTTTCTTT
clone size: -; V gene: TRBV5-1; J gene: TRBJ2-7; D gene: TRBD2; CDR3 protein: CASGALSGSLSYEQYF; CDR3 DNA: TGCGCCAGCGGCGCCCTTAGCGGGAGTCTATCCTACGAGCAGTACTTC
clone size: few; V gene: TRBV5-6; J gene: TRBJ1-3; D gene: -; CDR3 protein: CASSSGTLSGNTIYF; CDR3 DNA: TGTGCCAGCAGCAGTGGGACTCTCTCTGGAAACACCATATATTTT
clone size: -; V gene: TRBV9; J gene: TRBJ1-1; D gene: TRBD1; CDR3 protein: CASSPRQGKSTEAFF; CDR3 DNA: TGTGCCAGCAGCCCCAGACAGGGCAAGAGCACTGAAGCTTTCTTT
clone size: -; V gene: TRBV18; J gene: TRBJ2-1; D gene: -; CDR3 protein: CASSPPSVNNEQFF; CDR3 DNA: TGTGCCAGCTCACCACCGTCCGTTAACAATGAGCAGTTCTTC
clone size: -; V gene: TRBV15; J gene: TRBJ1-2; D gene: -; CDR3 protein: CATSRDLGGNYGYTF; CDR3 DNA: TGTGCCACCAGCAGAGATCTGGGCGGGAACTATGGCTACACCTTC
clone size: -; V gene: TRBV6-6; J gene: TRBJ1-5; D gene: TRBD1; CDR3 protein: CASSSSDRGGDQPQHF; CDR3 DNA: TGTGCCAGCAGTTCATCCGACAGGGGTGGGGATCAGCCCCAGCATTTT
clone size: -; V gene: TRBV7-2; J gene: TRBJ1-2; D gene: -; CDR3 protein: CASSPWGRPNYGYTF; CDR3 DNA: TGTGCCAGCAGCCCCTGGGGCAGGCCTAACTATGGCTACACCTTC
clone size: -; V gene: TRBV19; J gene: TRBJ2-2; D gene: TRBD2; CDR3 protein: CASSKKGLAGDLNTGELFF; CDR3 DNA: TGTGCCAGTAGTAAAAAGGGACTAGCGGGCGACCTTAACACCGGGGAGCTGTTTTTT
clone size: -; V gene: TRBV11-3; J gene: TRBJ2-7; D gene: -; CDR3 protein: CASSLGAPYEQYF; CDR3 DNA: TGTGCCAGCAGCTTAGGGGCCCCCTACGAGCAGTACTTC
clone size: -; V gene: TRBV5-1; J gene: TRBJ2-7; D gene: TRBD1; CDR3 protein: CASSLGGTGAYEQYF; CDR3 DNA: TGCGCCAGCAGCTTGGGAGGGACAGGAGCCTACGAGCAGTACTTC
clone size: -; V gene: TRBV25-1; J gene: TRBJ2-7; D gene: -; CDR3 protein: CASSVSGYEQYF; CDR3 DNA: TGTGCCAGCAGTGTCTCGGGCTACGAGCAGTACTTC
clone size: -; V gene: TRBV10-3; J gene: TRBJ2-5; D gene: -; CDR3 protein: CAISGTQETQYF; CDR3 DNA: TGTGCCATCAGTGGGACTCAAGAGACCCAGTACTTC
clone size: -; V gene: TRBV11-2; J gene: TRBJ2-7; D gene: -; CDR3 protein: CASSLLEGGYEQYF; CDR3 DNA: TGTGCCAGCAGCTTGTTGGAAGGAGGGTACGAGCAGTACTTC
clone size: -; V gene: TRBV5-6; J gene: TRBJ2-7; D gene: -; CDR3 protein: CASSLAPVDYEQYF; CDR3 DNA: TGTGCCAGCAGCTTGGCACCGGTAGACTACGAGCAGTACTTC
clone size: -; V gene: TRBV27; J gene: TRBJ2-5; D gene: TRBD2; CDR3 protein: CASSLNSRLAGETQYF; CDR3 DNA: TGTGCCAGCAGTTTAAACTCACGGCTAGCGGGAGAGACCCAGTACTTC
clone size: once; V gene: TRBV6-1; J gene: TRBJ2-2; D gene: -; CDR3 protein: CASSEDPYRKRGTGELFF; CDR3 DNA: TGTGCCAGCAGTGAAGACCCCTACAGGAAAAGAGGCACCGGGGAGCTGTTTTTT
clone size: few; V gene: TRBV9; J gene: TRBJ1-1; D gene: -; CDR3 protein: CASSVGGGMNTEAFF; CDR3 DNA: TGTGCCAGCAGCGTAGGGGGCGGCATGAACACTGAAGCTTTCTTT
clone size: few; V gene: TRBV7-3; J gene: TRBJ2-3; D gene: -; CDR3 protein: CASSPGTSTDTQYF; CDR3 DNA: TGTGCCAGCAGCCCCGGGACTAGCACAGATACGCAGTATTTT
clone size: few; V gene: TRBV6-1; J gene: TRBJ2-7; D gene: -; CDR3 protein: CASSWTPGLGEQYF; CDR3 DNA: TGTGCCAGCAGTTGGACTCCCGGTTTGGGCGAGCAGTACTTC
clone size: -; V gene: TRBV6-1; J gene: TRBJ1-2; D gene: -; CDR3 protein: CASQTPRQGNSGYTF; CDR3 DNA: TGTGCCAGCCAGACGCCCCGGCAGGGTAATAGTGGCTACACCTTC
clone size: -; V gene: TRBV18; J gene: TRBJ1-1; D gene: TRBD1; CDR3 protein: CASSRRTGYDTEAFF; CDR3 DNA: TGTGCCAGCTCACGACGGACAGGGTACGACACTGAAGCTTTCTTT
clone size: -; V gene: TRBV4-1; J gene: TRBJ2-6; D gene: -; CDR3 protein: CASSLDNSGANVLTF; CDR3 DNA: TGCGCCAGCAGCCTAGACAACTCTGGGGCCAACGTCCTGACTTTC
clone size: -; V gene: TRBV28; J gene: TRBJ1-2; D gene: -; CDR3 protein: CASIPRLEDGYTF; CDR3 DNA: TGTGCCAGCATCCCTCGACTGGAGGATGGCTACACCTTC
clone size: once; V gene: TRBV7-3; J gene: TRBJ2-5; D gene: -; CDR3 protein: CASSLNSGQETQYF; CDR3 DNA: TGTGCCAGCAGCTTAAATAGCGGCCAAGAGACCCAGTACTTC
clone size: -; V gene: TRBV10-2; J gene: TRBJ2-3; D gene: TRBD1; CDR3 protein: CASKLQGADTQYF; CDR3 DNA: TGCGCCAGCAAATTACAGGGGGCAGATACGCAGTATTTT
clone size: -; V gene: TRBV7-9; J gene: TRBJ1-1; D gene: -; CDR3 protein: CSSSLVLDRTRNTEAFF; CDR3 DNA: TGTTCCAGCAGCTTAGTATTGGACCGGACACGGAACACTGAAGCTTTCTTT
clone size: -; V gene: TRBV7-2; J gene: TRBJ2-1; D gene: TRBD2; CDR3 protein: CASSASGSGNEQFF; CDR3 DNA: TGTGCCAGCAGCGCTAGCGGGAGCGGCAATGAGCAGTTCTTC
clone size: -; V gene: TRBV7-3; J gene: TRBJ2-3; D gene: TRBD1; CDR3 protein: CASSPGQGNTDTQYF; CDR3 DNA: TGTGCCAGCAGCCCAGGACAGGGTAACACAGATACGCAGTATTTT
clone size: -; V gene: TRBV20-1; J gene: TRBJ2-5; D gene: TRBD1; CDR3 protein: CSGSGGTQYF; CDR3 DNA: TGCAGTGGGTCAGGGGGAACCCAGTACTTC
clone size: -; V gene: TRBV5-1; J gene: TRBJ1-1; D gene: TRBD1; CDR3 protein: CASSLGQGGNTEAFF; CDR3 DNA: TGCGCCAGCAGCCTCGGACAGGGTGGGAACACTGAAGCTTTCTTT
clone size: -; V gene: TRBV13; J gene: TRBJ2-2; D gene: TRBD2; CDR3 protein: CASSFLTTLAGDSPGELFF; CDR3 DNA: TGTGCCAGCAGCTTCCTCACCACCCTAGCGGGAGATTCTCCCGGGGAGCTGTTTTTT
clone size: -; V gene: TRBV9; J gene: TRBJ2-1; D gene: TRBD2; CDR3 protein: CASSRPAGGYNEQFF; CDR3 DNA: TGTGCCAGCAGCCGCCCCGCGGGAGGGTACAATGAGCAGTTCTTC
clone size: few; V gene: TRBV18; J gene: TRBJ2-1; D gene: TRBD2; CDR3 protein: CASSPPLGGKLSHEQFF; CDR3 DNA: TGTGCCAGCTCACCCCCTTTGGGGGGGAAGCTGTCCCATGAGCAGTTCTTC